This T cell receptor (beta chain) was sequenced during a study of blood T cell repertoires in COVID-19. Whole-study context: Acute-phase and convalescent COVID-19 samples originated in the United States, Italy and Spain.

Per germline, CDR1 LNHDA and CDR2 SQIVND (reference sequence). This CDR3 contains 14 residues. Unmatched junction bases numbered 7, after V lost 9 bases and J lost 1 base. Per the study methods: Amplified reference gene primers provided the basis for estimating nucleated cell counts. Profiled with immunoSEQ multiplex PCR; TCRdb holds only in-frame clones, not every one. That table gives V, J and clone size, and the DNA gave D and trimming. The sample holds a few hundred thousand clones; around 80% are singletons and the top ten take 4% to 4.5%. The V and J genes are TRBV19 and TRBJ2-3; 7 bases line up with TRBD2. The sequencing input was peripheral blood. The clonotype was recovered from a man aged 60-69 years with acute or convalescent COVID-19. CDR3: CASTRLAGTDTQYF. The CDR3 DNA sequence: TGTGCCAGCACCCGGCTAGCGGGCACAGATACGCAGTATTTT.